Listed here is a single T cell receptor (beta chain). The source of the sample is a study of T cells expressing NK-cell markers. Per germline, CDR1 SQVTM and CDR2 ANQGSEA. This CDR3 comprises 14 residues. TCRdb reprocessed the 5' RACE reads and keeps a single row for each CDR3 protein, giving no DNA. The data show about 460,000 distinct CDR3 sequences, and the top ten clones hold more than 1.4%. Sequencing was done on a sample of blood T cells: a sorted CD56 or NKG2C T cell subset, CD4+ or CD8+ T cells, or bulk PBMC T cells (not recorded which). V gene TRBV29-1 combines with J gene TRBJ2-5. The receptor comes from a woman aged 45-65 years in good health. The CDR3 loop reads CSVVRPDRGETQYF.